The sequence of this TCR beta chain was determined in a study of T cell clones after liver transplantation. This clone was counted a few times. Produced via immunoSEQ multiplex PCR; TCRdb's table is partial and in-frame only. The sample holds some 110,000 clones; around nine tenths are singletons and the top ten take around 0.83%. The sequence was obtained from a human patient who received a liver transplant. Some T cells may originate from the graft donor. Sample: CD4+ T cells from blood, taken 12 months after liver transplant.

The CDR3 sequence: CASSSTPGQTAQYF. The DNA of the CDR3 is TGTGCCAGCAGCTCCACTCCTGGACAGACGGCGCAGTATTTT. The V call is TRBV7-2, the J call TRBJ2-3, with D possibly matching TRBD1 (6 bases). Trimming stripped 4 bases from V and 10 bases from J, with 18 bases between. Germline V lookup: CDR1 SGHTA, CDR2 FQGNSA. The CDR3 totals 14 residues.